Described below is a single T cell receptor (beta chain) sequence and its context. Germline V gene sequence: CDR1 SGHAT, CDR2 FQNNGV. This CDR3 contains 16 residues. V lost 4 bases, J lost 3 bases, and 10 bases stayed unmatched. The repertoire was sequenced with immunoSEQ multiplex PCR; TCRdb's copy has only in-frame clones and lacks some. Of approximately 330,000 clones listed, around 92% were seen once; the top ten hold less than 9.5%. This entry comes from a study of blood T cell repertoires in COVID-19. Recruitment covered roughly 24 US areas and drew participants whose ages spanned roughly 18 to 100 years. What the recovered Cohort 3 donors had was two negative PCRs, clearance, or symptom resolution.

V is TRBV11-2 and J is TRBJ1-2; 8 nucleotides agree with TRBD1. This sequence originates from a woman aged 25 to 45 who had recovered from COVID-19. The sequencing sample was made of PBMCs or T cells enriched from blood (not recorded which). CDR3 bases: TGTGCCAGCAGCTCGGTGACAGGGGCGACGCACTATGGCTACACCTTC. This sequence encodes CASSSVTGATHYGYTF.